The 23 T cell receptor beta chains below were found in one sample sequenced in a study of STAT5B mutations in CD4+ large granular lymphocyte leukemia. Profiling relied on immunoSEQ multiplex PCR, and the TCRdb table lists in-frame clones only, not all of them. The sample has 32,000 or so clones; approximately 86% are singletons. The source material was CD4+ T cells from blood buffy coats. The receptors come from a human donor in good health.

The rearrangement uses TRBV4-1 and TRBJ1-2; weak D call: TRBD1 (5 bases). Between the trimmed V and J ends, which lost 2 bases and 8 bases, there was a span of 18 bases. Germline lookup yields CDR1 MGHRA and CDR2 YSYEKL. The length of the CDR3 is 15 residues. The CDR3 protein is CASSQPGTADPGYTF. DNA for the CDR3: TGCGCCAGCAGCCAACCTGGGACTGCGGATCCAGGCTACACCTTC.

The gene calls are TRBV7-3 and TRBJ2-2, with TRBD1 matching over 8 bases. Germline V gene lookup returns CDR1 SGHTA and CDR2 FQGTGA. CDR3 length: 15 amino acids. V was pared by 4 bases and J by 6 bases, with 7 bases of the junction left unmatched. The CDR3 DNA follows: TGTGCCAGCAGCTCTGACAGGGGAGTTGCCGGGGAGCTGTTTTTT. As protein: CASSSDRGVAGELFF.

This clone was recorded a few times. The chain is built from TRBV7-9 and TRBJ2-7; D not certain. Trimming pared 5 bases from V and 5 bases from J, leaving 13 bases between. The germline V gene has CDR1 SEHNR and CDR2 FQNEAQ (reference sequence). The CDR3 is 13 amino acids. The CDR3 region is CASSPRRLDEQYF. The CDR3 DNA reads TGTGCCAGCAGCCCGAGGCGGCTGGACGAGCAGTACTTC.

V is TRBV28 and J is TRBJ1-2; 7 bases fit TRBD1. The J segment lost 1 base and the V segment lost 6 bases, leaving 11 bases of the junction unmatched. CDR1 is MDHEN, CDR2 SYDVKM, per germline. This CDR3 spans 16 amino acids. The CDR3 region is CASSPGTDNLNYGYTF. CDR3 bases: TGTGCCAGCAGCCCCGGGACAGATAATCTTAACTATGGCTACACCTTC.

The chain is built from TRBV5-1 and TRBJ2-1; TRBD1 aligns across 9 bases. This CDR3 contains 17 residues. V shed 0 bases and J 8 bases; nucleotides not matched to a gene: 12. Germline loops: CDR1 SGHRS, CDR2 YFSETQ. CDR3 in DNA: TGCGCCAGCAGCTTGGGTGCCGGGACAGGGAAGTTCTATGAGCAGTTCTTC. Translating it yields CASSLGAGTGKFYEQFF.

This clone has a single count. Distinct nucleotide sequences in the sample also encode this CDR3. J is TRBJ2-6 and V is TRBV6-6; D is perhaps TRBD2 (5 bases). Germline V lookup: CDR1 MNHNY, CDR2 SVGAGI (reference sequence). V gave up 3 bases and J gave up 2 bases, with 11 bases separating them. This CDR3 is 16 amino acids long. CDR3 loop: CASSYRRGTGANVLTF. The CDR3 DNA sequence: TGTGCCAGCAGTTATAGGAGAGGGACTGGGGCCAACGTCCTGACTTTC.

This chain joins TRBV29-1 and TRBJ2-5; no clear D. This CDR3 is 12 amino acids long. Trimming cost V 4 bases and J 5 bases, with 11 bases left between them. The germline V gene has CDR1 SQVTM and CDR2 ANQGSEA. The CDR3 nucleotides are TGCAGCGTTGTGTACATGGGGGAGACCCAGTACTTC. Protein: CSVVYMGETQYF.

The chain uses TRBV28 and TRBJ2-5; the D gene is possibly TRBD2 (5 bases). Trimming shortened V by 2 bases and J by 5 bases, and 9 bases separated the two germline ends. CDR1 MDHEN and CDR2 SYDVKM come from the germline V gene. The CDR3 has 13 amino acids. DNA for the CDR3: TGTGCCAGCAGTTTACGGGGTCCGGAGACCCAGTACTTC. Amino acids: CASSLRGPETQYF.

The rearrangement links TRBV7-2 to TRBJ1-1; possibly TRBD1 for D (5 bases). CDR3 size: 15 residues. V was shortened by 1 base and J by 10 bases, with 19 bases between the two germline ends. Germline CDR1 is SGHTA and CDR2 is FQGNSA. The DNA of the CDR3 is TGTGCCAGCAGCTTAGTAGTGGGGTTCCTTGGGGGAGCTTTCTTT. Its translation: CASSLVVGFLGGAFF.

The rearrangement uses TRBV2 and TRBJ1-6; a possible D gene is TRBD1 (5 bases). The CDR3 spans 16 residues. CDR1 is SNHLY, CDR2 FYNNEI, per germline. The V gene lost 8 bases and the J gene lost 6 bases, with 20 bases spanning the gap. The CDR3 DNA reads as TGTGCCAGCCTAGGGACGACTGTCCGGGTTAATTCACCCCTCCACTTT. Translation: CASLGTTVRVNSPLHF.

J is TRBJ2-2 and V is TRBV5-6; 8 bases line up with TRBD2. This CDR3 is 17 amino acids long. Per germline, CDR1 SGHDT and CDR2 YYEEEE. With V trimmed by 2 bases and J by 2 bases, 8 bases remained unmatched. CDR3 protein: CASSLSGSPINTGELFF. CDR3 nucleotides: TGTGCCAGCAGCTTAAGCGGGAGCCCCATCAACACCGGGGAGCTGTTTTTT.

The rearrangement links TRBV2 to TRBJ2-2; no firm D call. CDR3 length equals 13 residues. CDR1 is SNHLY and CDR2 is FYNNEI in the germline V gene. V was trimmed by 6 bases and J by 7 bases, leaving 12 bases between them. DNA for the CDR3: TGTGCCAGCAGAAGCGTGGGCGGCGGGGAGCTGTTTTTT. Its protein is CASRSVGGGELFF. The entire variable domain, with the rest obtained from reference TRBV2 and TRBJ2-2, is as follows: EPEVTQTPSHQVTQMGQEVILRCVPISNHLYFYWYRQILGQKVEFLVSFYNNEISEKSEIFDDQFSVERPDGSNFTLKIRSTKLEDSAMYFCASRSVGGGELFFGEGSRLTVL.

This clone showed up just once. V gene TRBV7-2 combines with J gene TRBJ2-7, with D perhaps assigned TRBD1 or TRBD2 (6 bases each). The CDR3 is made up of 15 amino acids. From germline, CDR1 is SGHTA and CDR2 FQGNSA. V gave up 1 base and J gave up 7 bases, with 17 bases separating them. This chain's CDR3 is CASSLGSGASLEQYF. The DNA of the CDR3 is TGTGCCAGCAGCTTAGGGTCGGGGGCCTCCCTGGAGCAGTACTTC.

The chain joins TRBV19 to TRBJ2-6; 10 nucleotides match TRBD1. The CDR3 has 16 residues. V was clipped by 10 bases and J by 0 bases; unmatched bases: 6. Per the germline V gene, CDR1 is LNHDA and CDR2 is SQIVND (reference sequence). CDR3 region: CATRDRGTSGANVLTF. Here the CDR3 DNA reads TGTGCCACACGGGACAGGGGAACCTCTGGGGCCAACGTCCTGACTTTC.

J is TRBJ2-3 and V is TRBV5-6, with D possibly being TRBD1 (7 bases). The CDR3 is 14 residues long. V was shortened by 4 bases and J by 6 bases, with 15 bases between the two germline ends. Germline values: CDR1 SGHDT, CDR2 YYEEEE. The CDR3 region has the DNA TGTGCCAGCAGCCAGGACAGGAGGGGCGATACGCAGTATTTT. Encoded protein: CASSQDRRGDTQYF.

The V call is TRBV7-9, the J call TRBJ1-1, with D unclear. The V gene lost 2 bases and the J gene lost 3 bases, with 7 bases spanning the gap. CDR1 SEHNR and CDR2 FQNEAQ come from the germline V gene (reference sequence). The CDR3 has 13 residues. CDR3 nucleotide sequence: TGTGCCAGCAGCTTAACAACGGACACTGAAGCTTTCTTT. This gives the protein CASSLTTDTEAFF.

The chain recombines TRBV19 with TRBJ1-5; tentatively, D is TRBD1 (6 bases). V lost 3 bases and J 7 bases, leaving 10 bases between the germline ends. Germline V CDR1 and CDR2: LNHDA, SQIVND (reference sequence). The CDR3 runs to 13 residues. DNA of the CDR3: TGTGCCAGTAGTATCACAGGGCAGCAGCCCCAGCATTTT. Its protein product is CASSITGQQPQHF.

The rearrangement uses TRBV7-6 and TRBJ2-3; 12 positions agree with TRBD2. Trimming at V came to 6 bases and at J to 5 bases, leaving 3 bases not matched to a gene. Germline CDR1 reads SGHVS; CDR2 reads FNYEAQ. The CDR3 spans 14 residues. The CDR3 reads CASRPSGRGDTQYF. DNA of the CDR3: TGTGCCAGCAGACCTAGCGGGAGGGGAGATACGCAGTATTTT. Complete variable domain (other parts from reference TRBV7-6 and TRBJ2-3): GAGVSQSPRYKVTKRGQDVALRCDPISGHVSLYWYRQALGQGPEFLTYFNYEAQQDKSGLPNDRFSAERPEGSISTLTIQRTEQRDSAMYRCASRPSGRGDTQYFGPGTRLTVL.

This rearrangement joins TRBV28 to TRBJ1-1; no clear D gene. Deletions cut 5 bases from V and 1 base from J, with 8 bases between. Germline V lookup: CDR1 MDHEN, CDR2 SYDVKM. The CDR3 has 13 amino acids. Here the CDR3 reads CASSPPRNTEAFF. Written as DNA, the CDR3 is TGTGCCAGCAGTCCCCCGCGGAACACTGAAGCTTTCTTT.

The chain couples TRBV29-1 to TRBJ1-4, with 9 bases that match TRBD1. The trim removed 1 base at V and 1 base at J, leaving 13 bases unmatched. Germline assignment: CDR1 SQVTM and CDR2 ANQGSEA. The CDR3 has 19 amino acids. The CDR3 loop reads CSVEAAPGQGVGTNEKLFF. CDR3 bases: TGCAGCGTTGAAGCTGCACCGGGACAGGGTGTCGGAACTAATGAAAAACTGTTTTTT. Looking up the rest from reference TRBV29-1 and TRBJ1-4 gives the full variable domain: SAVISQKPSRDICQRGTSLTIQCQVDSQVTMMFWYRQQPGQSLTLIATANQGSEATYESGFVIDKFPISRPNLTFSTLTVSNMSPEDSSIYLCSVEAAPGQGVGTNEKLFFGSGTQLSVL.

The chain combines TRBV10-1 with TRBJ2-3, with D possibly being TRBD2 (6 bases). Looked up from germline, CDR1 is WNHNN and CDR2 is SYGVQD (reference sequence). The CDR3 is made up of 15 amino acids. Trimming removed 5 bases at V and 6 bases at J, with 18 bases between. The CDR3 loop reads CASSMSGEGSDTQYF. The CDR3 DNA reads TGCGCCAGCAGTATGTCGGGAGAAGGGTCTGATACGCAGTATTTT.

The chain uses TRBV7-2 and TRBJ2-3; D is unclear. Germline V CDR1 and CDR2: SGHTA, FQGNSA. Trimming removed 3 bases at V and 2 bases at J, with 6 bases between. The CDR3 length is 13 residues. Here the CDR3 DNA reads TGTGCCAGCAGCTTTGGGATCACAGATACGCAGTATTTT. Amino acids: CASSFGITDTQYF.

The chain joins TRBV2 to TRBJ2-7, with 9 bases aligning to TRBD1. V was clipped by 7 bases and J by 2 bases; unmatched bases: 9. This CDR3 is 15 amino acids long. Per the germline V gene, CDR1 is SNHLY and CDR2 is FYNNEI. The CDR3 loop is CASMLSTGGTYEQYF. For the CDR3, the DNA is TGTGCCAGCATGCTATCGACAGGGGGTACCTACGAGCAGTACTTC.